A selection of T cell receptor beta chains follows, all from one sample in a study of Graves' ophthalmopathy and Graves' hyperthyroidism. TCRdb used MiXCR to reprocess the multiplex PCR reads, holding one entry per CDR3 protein. The data hold 340,000 or so distinct CDR3 sequences, with about a sixth observed a single time. Sequencing was carried out using peripheral blood. These receptors were obtained from an adult man with Graves' ophthalmopathy. Each CDR3 is given with its conserved first and last residue. D genes are given only for firm matches. Rows may omit the clone size; those that give it use once, few, many or a size class.

J gene,V gene,D gene,clone size,CDR3 DNA,CDR3 protein
TRBJ2-5,TRBV19,NA,many,TGTGCCAGTAGTATTTCGGGTAGCGGAATGCAAGAGACCCAGTACTTC,CASSISGSGMQETQYF
TRBJ2-5,TRBV6-4,TRBD2,few,TGTGCCAGCAGTGAGGGGACTAGCGGGAAGGAGACCCAGTACTTC,CASSEGTSGKETQYF
TRBJ1-5,TRBV4-1,NA,few,TGCGCCAGCAGTGAGGACTATAGCAATCAGCCCCAGCATTTT,CASSEDYSNQPQHF
TRBJ2-2,TRBV27,TRBD2,many,TGTGCCAGCAGTCCGGGACTAGCGGGAGCGAACACCGGGGAGCTGTTTTTT,CASSPGLAGANTGELFF
TRBJ2-2,TRBV12-3/TRBV12-4,NA,NA,TGTGCCAGCAGGGTAGGGGCCACGAACACCGGGGAGCTGTTTTTT,CASRVGATNTGELFF
TRBJ2-2,TRBV12-3/TRBV12-4,NA,NA,TGTGCCACCCACCAGGGATCCACCGGGGAGCTGTTTTTT,CATHQGSTGELFF
TRBJ2-7,TRBV28,NA,NA,TGTGCCAGCTCAGCCCCCGGGGGCAGGGGCGCCTACGAGCAGTACTTC,CASSAPGGRGAYEQYF
TRBJ1-1,TRBV19,NA,many,TGTGCCAGTAGTACAGCCGGCCGCCATAACTTT,CASSTAGRHNF
TRBJ1-5,TRBV6-1,NA,many,TGTGCCAGCAGTGAAGCCTCCGCCACCTGGAATCAGCCCCAGCATTTT,CASSEASATWNQPQHF
TRBJ1-3,TRBV28,NA,many,TGTGCCAGCAGACTCAATGGAAACACCATATATTTT,CASRLNGNTIYF
TRBJ1-1,TRBV6-1,NA,NA,TGTGCCAGCAGTCGAGGGGCACGCACTGAAGCTTTCTTT,CASSRGARTEAFF
TRBJ2-5,TRBV9,NA,NA,TGTGCCAGCAGCGTACGGGACTACCAAGAGACCCAGTACTTC,CASSVRDYQETQYF
TRBJ1-5,TRBV19,NA,many,TGTGCCAGTAGTATGATAGCGGGGGACGATCAGCCCCAGCATTTT,CASSMIAGDDQPQHF
TRBJ2-5,TRBV6-1,TRBD2,many,TGTGCCAGCAGCCGAAGGGTGCGGGAGCAAGATACCCAGTACTTC,CASSRRVREQDTQYF
TRBJ1-2,TRBV6-1,NA,many,TGTGCCAGCAGTGAAATGGTGTTAACTAACTATGGCTACACCTTC,CASSEMVLTNYGYTF
TRBJ2-7,TRBV12-3/TRBV12-4,NA,many,TGTGCCAGCAGTTTATTTCCCCTTCCGAAGCAGTACTTC,CASSLFPLPKQYF
TRBJ1-5,TRBV7-8,NA,NA,TGTGCCAGCAGCTGGACAGCGGCAGATCAGCCCCAGCATTTT,CASSWTAADQPQHF
TRBJ1-6,TRBV7-2,TRBD1,NA,TGTGCCAGCAGCTTGGGACAGAAGGCTTCACCCCTCCACTTT,CASSLGQKASPLHF
TRBJ2-7,TRBV29-1,TRBD2,many,TGCAGCGTGGCTGGACTAGCGGGAGGGCGCGAGCAGTACTTC,CSVAGLAGGREQYF
TRBJ1-6,TRBV4-2,TRBD1,many,TGTGCCAGCAGCCGCTTGGGACAGGCCACTAATTCACCCCTCCACTTT,CASSRLGQATNSPLHF
TRBJ1-1,TRBV19,NA,many,TGTGCCAGTATAGGCTCCTATTATGACACTGAAGCTTTCTTT,CASIGSYYDTEAFF
TRBJ2-7,TRBV7-9,TRBD1,many,TGTGCCAGCAGCCGCCGGGACAGCGTCTACGAGCAGTACTTC,CASSRRDSVYEQYF
TRBJ2-2,TRBV30,TRBD1,many,TGTGCCAGCCGGGACAGGGCGAACACCGGGGAGCTGTTTTTT,CASRDRANTGELFF
TRBJ1-2,TRBV5-1,NA,many,TGCGCCAGCAGCCTGAGTGACGGAGGAATCTATGGCTACACCTTC,CASSLSDGGIYGYTF
TRBJ2-5,TRBV27,NA,NA,TGTGCCAGCAGCGTATTTGGGTCTCAACAAGAGACCCAGTACTTC,CASSVFGSQQETQYF
TRBJ1-2,TRBV20-1,NA,many,TGCAGTGCCCGAAAGTGGGTCCAATCGAGTAGGGAGGGCTACACCTTC,CSARKWVQSSREGYTF
TRBJ1-1,TRBV19,NA,many,TGTGCCAGCAAACCTCCACAGGAGATAAAAAGGGCTTTCTTT,CASKPPQEIKRAFF
TRBJ2-5,TRBV5-1,NA,few,TGCGCCAGCAGCCCCGAACTAGGCCAGGGGACCCAGTACTTC,CASSPELGQGTQYF
TRBJ1-2,TRBV20-1,TRBD1,many,TGCAGTGCTAGAGTATCGACAGGGGGCGGTGGCTACACCTTC,CSARVSTGGGGYTF
TRBJ2-1,TRBV6-1,NA,NA,TGTGCCAGCAGTGGGGAGGCACACAATGAGCAGTTCTTC,CASSGEAHNEQFF
TRBJ2-2,TRBV11-1,NA,many,TGTGCCAGCAGTTACACAGGGATACGGAACACCGGGGAGCTGTTTTTT,CASSYTGIRNTGELFF
TRBJ1-2,TRBV12-3/TRBV12-4,NA,NA,TGTGCCAGCACCCCCACTGACAGCGTTAACTATGGCTACACCTTC,CASTPTDSVNYGYTF
TRBJ1-3,TRBV27,NA,many,TGTGCCAGTAGTCCGGGGTCGGGTGGAAACACCATATATTTT,CASSPGSGGNTIYF
TRBJ1-5,TRBV4-1,NA,many,TGCGCCAGCAGCCAGAGTCTTGCACGAAGCACGAGTCAGCCCCAGCATTTT,CASSQSLARSTSQPQHF
TRBJ1-5,TRBV30,TRBD1,NA,TGTGCCTGGAGCTACAGGGGAAGACAGCCCCAGCATTTT,CAWSYRGRQPQHF
TRBJ1-5,TRBV11-2,TRBD1,many,TGTGCCAGCAGCTTAGACATAGACAGGGCCAATCAGAGCAATCAGCCCCAGCATTTT,CASSLDIDRANQSNQPQHF
TRBJ2-6,TRBV6-2/TRBV6-3,TRBD1,many,TGTGCCAGCAGAACAGGGGGCGCTGGGGCCAACGTCCTGACTTTC,CASRTGGAGANVLTF
TRBJ1-6,TRBV5-1,NA,many,TGCGCCAGCAGCTTGGCCTTGGGTAATTCACCCCTCCACTTT,CASSLALGNSPLHF
TRBJ2-7,TRBV6-2/TRBV6-3,NA,many,TGTGCCAGCAACACGAGGGGGTTTACCTACGAGCAGTACTTC,CASNTRGFTYEQYF
TRBJ2-7,TRBV12-3/TRBV12-4,NA,NA,TGTGCCAGCAGTTTCCAGTATACCTACGAGCAGTACTTC,CASSFQYTYEQYF
TRBJ2-5,TRBV15,NA,many,TGTGCCACCAGCAGAGGCCAGCAAGAGACCCAGTACTTC,CATSRGQQETQYF
TRBJ2-7,TRBV5-1,NA,many,TGCGCCAGCAGCGCCACTCCGGGACGGAATTACGAGCAGTACTTC,CASSATPGRNYEQYF
TRBJ1-2,TRBV2,TRBD1,many,TGTGCCAGCGGAAAGAAGATTTGGGACAGAGCCTATGGCTACACCTTC,CASGKKIWDRAYGYTF
TRBJ2-7,TRBV10-3,TRBD1,NA,TGTGCCACCACGATCTCGGGACAGGTTTCCTACGAGCAGTACTTC,CATTISGQVSYEQYF
TRBJ1-1,TRBV19,NA,many,TGTGCCAGTAGTAGCCATTTGAACACTGAAGCTTTCTTT,CASSSHLNTEAFF
TRBJ2-7,TRBV6-2/TRBV6-3,TRBD1,NA,TGTGCCAGCAGTCGGGTCACGGGACAGAAAAACTACGAGCAGTACTTC,CASSRVTGQKNYEQYF
TRBJ2-5,TRBV5-1,TRBD1,many,TGCGCCAGCCGGACAGGGACGGTATTTAGCCCTCAAGAGACCCAGTACTTC,CASRTGTVFSPQETQYF
TRBJ1-2,TRBV5-1,TRBD1,NA,TGCGCCAGCAGCCTAGGGACAGGCTATGGCTACATCTTC,CASSLGTGYGYIF
TRBJ2-7,TRBV9,TRBD2,many,TGTGCCAGCAGCGTAGGGACTAGCGGGGGATACGAGCAGTACTTC,CASSVGTSGGYEQYF
TRBJ2-7,TRBV6-5,NA,many,TGTGCCAGCAGCCTGATTGGGGGTGGGGGCGAGCAGTACTTC,CASSLIGGGGEQYF
TRBJ2-7,TRBV12-3/TRBV12-4,TRBD1,many,TGTGCCAGCACCGCGGGACAGGAAAACTACGAGCAGTACTTC,CASTAGQENYEQYF